Included here is one T cell receptor (beta chain) sequence, with context. Antigen specificity is unknown. The assay was immunoSEQ multiplex PCR, and TCRdb's table has in-frame clones only and misses some. The sample has more than 95,000 clones; over 70% are singletons. Germline CDR1 reads GTSNPN; CDR2 reads SVGIG (reference sequence). V lost 4 bases to trimming and J lost 4 bases; unmatched junction nucleotides: 8. This CDR3 contains 15 residues. These data originate in a study of T cell responses to AZD1222 COVID-19 vaccine. The wider study: Second-dose intervals near 4 or 12 weeks were combined.

Overall study results and limits: Donors were largely white British and mainly female; clonal diversity was possibly underestimated. Only a handful of AZD1222 recipients, six or seven in all, had baseline seropositivity. Distributed over spike, vaccine-associated CD4 TCRs predominated at 160-218 and 743-854.

This sequence joins TRBV30 and TRBJ2-3; 10 bases align to TRBD2. Sample: peripheral blood, taken on day 0 of AZD1222 vaccination. The TCR sequence derives from an adult in good health. CDR3 sequence reads: CAWKVPSGGADTQYF. In DNA, the CDR3 is TGTGCCTGGAAGGTCCCTAGCGGGGGTGCAGATACGCAGTATTTT.